The T cell receptor beta chain under discussion was sequenced for a study of blood T cell repertoires in COVID-19 (dated by TCRdb to about 2020). Looking at the study overall: Samples covering the acute and convalescent phases of COVID-19 were provided by collaborators in the United States, Italy and Spain. Nearly every sample came with metadata listing a de-identified subject ID, COVID-19 status, age in years and sex. The prospective study material was composed of cDNA or gDNA derived from T cells, B-cell-depleted T cells, or PBMCs. A freely available public database, intended as a resource for researchers studying the immune response to SARS-CoV-2, is where the repertoires were released. The samples were drawn from the first 160 participants of the ongoing ImmuneRACE study and from 1,254 subjects provided by 6 global collaborators. Deeply sampled blood TCRbeta repertoires from subjects exposed to, actively infected with, or recovered from COVID-19 were included in the dataset. Where HLA class I and class II types were available, the types were taken from metadata supplied by the sample provider, not from assay-based typing.

Details on this clone: Its binding antigen is unknown. Base qualities were left out, and no much larger clone turns up one base away.

TCRbeta CDR3 regions were amplified from genomic DNA by means of the immunoSEQ Assay, a bias-controlled multiplex PCR. As for the original processing: Nucleated cell counts per sample were estimated from amplification of reference gene primers within the assay. Sequence reads were collapsed and filtered to measure the absolute abundance of every unique TCRbeta CDR3 rearrangement. For each sample, productive Simpson clonality was calculated by taking the square root of Simpson's diversity index across productive rearrangements. TCRdb stores this immuneACCESS table with in-frame sequences only. Part of the clones is absent; in the studies checked, under half of the shortfall reflects unresolved V genes, and no reason is known for the rest. The D gene and trimming were derived from the DNA, and the V and J assignments and clone size from that table. In all, the sample holds tens of thousands of clones, and more than 75% of those were seen once. The ten largest clonotypes hold about a quarter of the sample.

The collaborating institutions used their own protocols to collect whole blood in K2EDTA tubes. For TCRbeta analysis, collaborator samples were shipped as frozen whole blood, as isolated PBMCs, or as DNA extracted from either sample type. The investigation overall reported the following: The quantity of clinical and demographic metadata differed by source and by participant and was supplied without curation.

Trimming removed 7 bases from V and 3 bases from J; the gene matches leave 10 bases unexplained. The germline V gene (reference sequence) provides CDR1 LNHDA and CDR2 SQIVND. From the cysteine through the phenylalanine, the CDR3 covers 15 amino acids. The read is trimmed to its CDR3 DNA, 45 bases read in frame from base 1. Rearrangement joined TRBV19 to TRBJ2-3; 7 bases in the junction line up with TRBD1. This sequence originates from a human donor with active COVID-19. The donor label of this sample is uncertain. The source material was peripheral blood. The CDR3 has the sequence CASNLPGQPTDTQYF. The DNA reads TGTGCCAGTAATCTCCCGGGACAGCCAACAGATACGCAGTATTTT.